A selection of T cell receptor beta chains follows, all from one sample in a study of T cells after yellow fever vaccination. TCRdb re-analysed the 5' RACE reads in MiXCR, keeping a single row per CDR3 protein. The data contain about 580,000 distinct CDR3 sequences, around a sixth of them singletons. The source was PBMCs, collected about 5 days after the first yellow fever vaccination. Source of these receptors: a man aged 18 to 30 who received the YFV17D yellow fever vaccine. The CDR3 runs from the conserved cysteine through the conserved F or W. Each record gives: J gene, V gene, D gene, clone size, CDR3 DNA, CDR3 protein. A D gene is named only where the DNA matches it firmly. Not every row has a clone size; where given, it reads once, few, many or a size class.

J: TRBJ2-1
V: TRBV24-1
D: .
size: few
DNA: TGTGCCACCAGTGACCTATTGGGCCGCGAGCAGTTCTTC
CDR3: CATSDLLGREQFF

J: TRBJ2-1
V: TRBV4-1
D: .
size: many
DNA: TGTGCCAGCAGCCCCGGGAGCTCCTACAATGAGCAGTTCTTC
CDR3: CASSPGSSYNEQFF

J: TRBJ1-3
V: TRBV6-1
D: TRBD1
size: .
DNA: TGTGCCAGCAGGCGACAGGGATCAGGGTGGAACACCATATATTTT
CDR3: CASRRQGSGWNTIYF

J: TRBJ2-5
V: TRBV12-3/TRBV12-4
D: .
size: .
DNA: TGTGCCAGCAGGCCAAGGGGGGGCCGGGAGACCCAGTACTTC
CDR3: CASRPRGGRETQYF

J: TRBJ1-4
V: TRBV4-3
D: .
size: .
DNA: TGCGCCAGCAGCCAAGTATCGAGTGAAAAACTGTTTTTT
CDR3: CASSQVSSEKLFF

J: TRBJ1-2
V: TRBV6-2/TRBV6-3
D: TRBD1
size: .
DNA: TGTGCCAGCAGGAGGGGGACAGACTATGGCTACACCTTC
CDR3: CASRRGTDYGYTF

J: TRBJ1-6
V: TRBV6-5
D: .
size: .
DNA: TGTGCCAGCAGTTACGGGCCAAATAATTCACCCCTCCACTTT
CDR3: CASSYGPNNSPLHF

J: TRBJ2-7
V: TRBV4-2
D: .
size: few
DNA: TGTGCCAGCAGCCAAGAACGTGGCAGGTACTACGAGCAGTACTTC
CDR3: CASSQERGRYYEQYF

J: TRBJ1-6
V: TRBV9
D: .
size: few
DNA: TGTGCCAGCAGCGTAGAGACTGGCCATAATTCACCCCTCCACTTT
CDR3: CASSVETGHNSPLHF

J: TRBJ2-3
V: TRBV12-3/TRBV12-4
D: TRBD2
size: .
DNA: TGTGCCAGCAGTTTGGTGCGGGGGTACAGCACAGATACGCAGTATTTT
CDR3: CASSLVRGYSTDTQYF

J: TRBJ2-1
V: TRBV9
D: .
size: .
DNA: TGTGCCAGCAGCGTAGGGGGGCGGGATGAGCAGTTCTTC
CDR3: CASSVGGRDEQFF

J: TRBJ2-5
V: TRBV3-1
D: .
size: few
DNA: TGTGCCAGCAGCCAAGGGCGATTTAGCAGGGAGACCCAGTACTTC
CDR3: CASSQGRFSRETQYF

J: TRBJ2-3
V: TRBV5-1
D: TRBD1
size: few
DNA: TGCGCCAGCAGCCGGGAGACAGGGGCCACCACAGATACGCAGTATTTT
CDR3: CASSRETGATTDTQYF

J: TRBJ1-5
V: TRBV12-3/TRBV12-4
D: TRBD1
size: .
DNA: TGTGCCAGCAGTTTTTTACCGGGACAGGGTCTGCCCCAGCATTTT
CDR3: CASSFLPGQGLPQHF

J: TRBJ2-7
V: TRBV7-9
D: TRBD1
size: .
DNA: TGTGCCAGCAAGACAGGGGGAGGCGAGCAGTACTTC
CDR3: CASKTGGGEQYF

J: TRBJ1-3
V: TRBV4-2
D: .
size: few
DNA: TGTGCCAGCAGCCAAGAAGCAGGATCGGCGTCTGGAAACACCATATATTTT
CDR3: CASSQEAGSASGNTIYF

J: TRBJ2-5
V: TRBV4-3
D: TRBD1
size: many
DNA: TGCGCCAGCAGCTTTTATCGGACAGGGGGGCAAGAGACCCAGTACTTC
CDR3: CASSFYRTGGQETQYF

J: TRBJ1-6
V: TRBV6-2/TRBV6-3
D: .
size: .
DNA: TGTGCCAGCAGTTACTACGGTCTGCGGGGGGCCTTGAATTCACCCCTCCACTTT
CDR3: CASSYYGLRGALNSPLHF

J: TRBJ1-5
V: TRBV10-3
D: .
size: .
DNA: TGTGCCATCAGTGAGCCTCTAGGGACCCAGCATTTT
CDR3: CAISEPLGTQHF

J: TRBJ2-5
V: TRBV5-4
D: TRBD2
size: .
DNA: TGTGCCAGCAGCTTTAGCGGGGCGAAAGAGACCCAGTACTTC
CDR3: CASSFSGAKETQYF

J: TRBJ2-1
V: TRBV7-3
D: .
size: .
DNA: TGTGCCAGCACCTTGACACCCAATACGAAAAAGTTCTTC
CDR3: CASTLTPNTKKFF

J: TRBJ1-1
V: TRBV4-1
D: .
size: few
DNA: TGCGCCAGCAGCCAAGCGAGTGAATATGGCTCTGAAGCTTTCTTT
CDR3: CASSQASEYGSEAFF

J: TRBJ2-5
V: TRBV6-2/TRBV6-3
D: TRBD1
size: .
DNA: TGTGCCAGCAGTTATACGGACAGGAGGGAGACCCAGTACTTC
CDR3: CASSYTDRRETQYF

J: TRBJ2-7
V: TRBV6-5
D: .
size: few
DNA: TGTGCCAGCAGTTACCGGGCACAAAGCTCCTACGAGCAGTACTTC
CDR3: CASSYRAQSSYEQYF

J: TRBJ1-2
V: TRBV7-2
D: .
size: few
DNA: TGTGCCAGCAGCTTAACCGGACGGCGGGCTAACTATGGCTACACCTTC
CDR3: CASSLTGRRANYGYTF

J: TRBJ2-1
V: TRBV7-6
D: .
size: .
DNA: TGTGCCAGCAGGGGGGGCTCCTACAATGAGCAGTTCTTC
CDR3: CASRGGSYNEQFF

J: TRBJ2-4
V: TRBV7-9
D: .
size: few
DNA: TGTGCCCTCCGGAACATTCAGTACTTC
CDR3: CALRNIQYF

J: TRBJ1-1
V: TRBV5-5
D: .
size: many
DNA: TGTGCCAGCAGCTTGGAGGTCACTGAAGCTTTCTTT
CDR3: CASSLEVTEAFF

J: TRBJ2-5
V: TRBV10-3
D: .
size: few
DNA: TGTGCCATCAGTGAGCCGGGGACCGGTGAGGAGACCCAGTACTTC
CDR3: CAISEPGTGEETQYF

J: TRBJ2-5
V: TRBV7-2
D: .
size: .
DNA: TGTGCCAGCAGCCCCTACGGGATCCAAGAGACCCAGTACTTC
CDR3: CASSPYGIQETQYF

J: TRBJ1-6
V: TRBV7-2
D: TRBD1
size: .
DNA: TGTGCCAGCAGCTTCGGACAGGCCAGCTCCTATAATTCACCCCTCCACTTT
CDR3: CASSFGQASSYNSPLHF

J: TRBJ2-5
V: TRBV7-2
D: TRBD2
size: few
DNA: TGTGCCAGCAGCCGTATAGCGGGGGCCAACCAAGAGACCCAGTACTTC
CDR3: CASSRIAGANQETQYF

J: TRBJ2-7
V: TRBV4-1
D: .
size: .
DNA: TGCGCCAGCAGCCAAGCCGGGACCCCCTACGAGCAGTACTTC
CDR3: CASSQAGTPYEQYF

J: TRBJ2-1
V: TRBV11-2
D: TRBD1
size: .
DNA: TGTGCCAGCAGCGACCCCCCAGGGACAGGGTACCTCTCCTACAATGAGCAGTTCTTC
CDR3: CASSDPPGTGYLSYNEQFF

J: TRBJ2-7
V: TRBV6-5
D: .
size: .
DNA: TGTGCCAGCAGTTACTCGATAACTAGTATCGACGAGCAGTACTTC
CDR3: CASSYSITSIDEQYF

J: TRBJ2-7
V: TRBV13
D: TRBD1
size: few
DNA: TGTGCCAGCAGCTTAGTTCGGACAGGGACCACCTACGAGCAGTACTTC
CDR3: CASSLVRTGTTYEQYF

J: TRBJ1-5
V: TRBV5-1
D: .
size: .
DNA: TGCGCCAGCAGCGTCGACTGGAATCAGCCCCAGCATTTT
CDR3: CASSVDWNQPQHF

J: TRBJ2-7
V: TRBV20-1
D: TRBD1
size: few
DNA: TGCAGTGCTAAAACCGGGACAGGGCCCCACGAGCAGTACTTC
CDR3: CSAKTGTGPHEQYF

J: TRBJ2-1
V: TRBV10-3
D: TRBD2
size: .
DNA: TGTGCCATCGGGGGGGAGACTTACAATGAGCAGTTCTTC
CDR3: CAIGGETYNEQFF

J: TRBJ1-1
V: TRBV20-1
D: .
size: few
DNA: TGCAGTGCTCCCCACCGGACGGCTGGGAACACTGAAGCTTTCTTT
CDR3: CSAPHRTAGNTEAFF

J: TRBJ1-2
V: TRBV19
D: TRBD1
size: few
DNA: TGTGCCAGTAGCTCCGGGACAGCCGATGGCTACACCTTC
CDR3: CASSSGTADGYTF

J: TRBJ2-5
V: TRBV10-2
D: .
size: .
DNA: TGCGCCAGCAGTGACTCGAATCGGATGGGAGAGACCCAGTACTTC
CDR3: CASSDSNRMGETQYF